Described below is a single T cell receptor beta chain sequence and its context. The antigen it recognizes is unknown. There are no base qualities to consult, and no much larger clone falls within one base. Using the immunoSEQ hsTCRbeta Kit, TCR beta CDR3 regions were sequenced from DNA. The study's own analysis went as follows. The ImmunoSEQ Analyzer was used to analyse the TCR sequencing data. T cell clonality was calculated on productive rearrangements as 1 minus Pielou's evenness. The inverse Simpson index, applied to productive templates, was used to measure T cell diversity. T cell density was defined as TCR beta template counts normalized to usable DNA, with usable DNA estimated by amplifying and sequencing housekeeping genes. TCR metrics were compared across histologic stages using two-sided Kruskal-Wallis tests. TCRdb re-hosts the immuneACCESS table, in-frame sequences only. Its copies lack some clones; in the studies checked, an unresolved V gene accounts for under half of them, and the cause for the rest is not known. That table furnishes V, J and clone size, whereas the DNA furnished D and trimming. This sample comprises 5,000 to 8,000 clones, about 80% of them detected only once. The ten largest make up approximately 2.9% of the sample.

There are 14 amino acids in the CDR3, from cysteine to phenylalanine inclusive. Only the CDR3 DNA is retained, 42 bases long and in frame from the first base. For this chain, trimming is 5 bases at the V end and 10 bases at the J end, and the number of junction bases without a gene match is 7. The CDR1 and CDR2 encoded by the germline V gene are SGHTA and FQGNSA. These data belong to a study of immune evolution from preneoplasia to lung adenocarcinoma (dated by TCRdb to about 2021). Notes on the research overall: No AAH lesions showed HLA loss of heterozygosity, compared with roughly 7% of AIS, more than 13% of MIA and around 35% of ADC lesions. POLYSOLVER was used to infer class I HLA alleles from exome data, and LOHHLA was used to detect allele-specific HLA loss. The study profiled immune contexture across lung adenocarcinoma precursors and invasive adenocarcinoma using immune gene expression, TCR sequencing and multiplex immunofluorescence. According to the study, about 100 samples went through TCR sequencing. The overall cohort was made up of around 57 patients with pulmonary nodules who had surgical resection. Sample size was based on specimen availability rather than a prior power calculation. TCR sequencing data came from approximately 46 patients. Whole exome sequencing and methylation data from the same cohort of nodules were integrated with the immune data. Resected precursor lesions (AAH, AIS, MIA) and invasive adenocarcinomas were compared against paired morphologically normal lung tissue.

Summary of the overall study and its limitations: Normal lung had the highest top T cell clone frequencies, and these frequencies appeared to fall progressively from AAH through AIS, MIA and invasive adenocarcinoma. The findings reflected association rather than direct causation, and larger cohorts with long-term follow-up and longitudinal biopsies were considered necessary. Clonality was highest in normal lung, while later-stage lesions appeared to show lower clonality but higher T cell density and diversity. Because every patient came from Japan and China, how well the results apply to Western populations was uncertain. T cell clonality was highest in KRAS-mutant nodules compared with EGFR-mutant or double wild-type lesions.

Resection was performed on patients in Japan or China between the mid-2010s and the late 2010s. Two lung cancer pathologists independently confirmed the histologic diagnosis of each case on H&E slides. Premalignant or tumor cells were enriched for nucleic acid extraction by macro-dissection performed after pathologic assessment. DNA was isolated from FFPE tissue using the AllPrep DNA/RNA FFPE Kit. Recombination linked TRBV7-2 to TRBJ1-4; the junction holds 10 bases that match TRBD1. The material sequenced was FFPE minimally invasive lung adenocarcinoma tissue. The intended sense of this specimen's cell subset or site label: micro-invasive lung adenocarcinoma (MIA). This TCR came from a person aged 55-80 years with lung adenocarcinoma. At the DNA level, the sequence is TGTGCCAGCAGCAACCGGGACAGGGGAGGAAAACTGTTTTTT. Translated, this gives CASSNRDRGGKLFF.